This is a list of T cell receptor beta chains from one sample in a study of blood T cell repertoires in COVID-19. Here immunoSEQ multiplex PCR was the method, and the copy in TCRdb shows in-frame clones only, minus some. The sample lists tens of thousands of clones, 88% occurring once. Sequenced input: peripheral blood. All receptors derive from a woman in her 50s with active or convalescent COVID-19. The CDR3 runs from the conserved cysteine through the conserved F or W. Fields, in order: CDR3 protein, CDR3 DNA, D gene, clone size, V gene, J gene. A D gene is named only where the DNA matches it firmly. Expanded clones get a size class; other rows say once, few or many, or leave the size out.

CASSAGTATNEKLFF	TGTGCCAGCAGCGCCGGGACAGCAACTAATGAAAAACTGTTTTTT	TRBD1	NA	TRBV7-9	TRBJ1-4
CASSESVQGDSPLHF	TGTGCCAGCAGTGAATCCGTCCAGGGCGATTCACCCCTCCACTTT	NA	NA	TRBV25-1	TRBJ1-6
CATETGVGSRNTIYF	TGTGCCACTGAGACAGGCGTGGGCTCGAGGAACACCATATATTTT	NA	NA	TRBV19	TRBJ1-3
CAWSPWREKLFF	TGTGCCTGGAGCCCTTGGAGGGAAAAACTGTTTTTT	NA	NA	TRBV30	TRBJ1-4
CASSPARGAGQPQHF	TGTGCCAGTAGCCCCGCCCGGGGGGCTGGTCAGCCCCAGCATTTT	NA	NA	TRBV19	TRBJ1-5
CASTGQVNQPQHF	TGTGCCAGCACCGGACAGGTCAATCAGCCCCAGCATTTT	TRBD1	NA	TRBV6-5	TRBJ1-5
CASSQLGRGLTEAFF	TGTGCCAGCAGCCAATTGGGCAGGGGGCTTACTGAAGCTTTCTTT	TRBD1	once	TRBV3-1/TRBV3-2	TRBJ1-1
CASSQGSGLAGGRTRTDTQYF	TGTGCCAGCAGCCAAGGAAGTGGGCTAGCGGGAGGCCGGACGAGGACCGATACGCAGTATTTT	TRBD2	NA	TRBV4-2	TRBJ2-3
CASRLAEYNEQFF	TGTGCCAGCAGACTAGCGGAATACAATGAGCAGTTCTTC	TRBD2	NA	TRBV27	TRBJ2-1
CASSQYLTNEQYF	TGTGCCAGCAGCCAATACTTGACTAACGAGCAGTACTTC	NA	NA	TRBV7-2	TRBJ2-7
CASSVFAGGLGEQFF	TGTGCCAGCAGCGTTTTCGCGGGAGGGTTGGGTGAGCAGTTCTTC	TRBD2	NA	TRBV9	TRBJ2-1
CASSQGGTEAFF	TGTGCCAGCAGTCAGGGGGGCACTGAAGCTTTCTTT	TRBD1	NA	TRBV28	TRBJ1-1
CASSLEPPSRAYNEQFF	TGCGCCAGCAGCTTAGAACCACCTTCGCGAGCCTACAATGAGCAGTTCTTC	NA	NA	TRBV5-1	TRBJ2-1
CASISSGANVLTF	TGTGCCAGCATCAGCTCTGGGGCCAACGTCCTGACTTTC	NA	NA	TRBV6-5	TRBJ2-6
CASSSGLGVDNEQFF	TGTGCCAGCAGCTCCGGACTAGGGGTCGACAATGAGCAGTTCTTC	TRBD2	NA	TRBV7-9	TRBJ2-1
CASSPREGLYNEQFF	TGTGCCAGCAGCCCACGGGAGGGACTATACAATGAGCAGTTCTTC	TRBD2	NA	TRBV4-2	TRBJ2-1
CSVVLGVSYNEQFF	TGCAGCGTTGTGTTAGGGGTTTCCTACAATGAGCAGTTCTTC	NA	NA	TRBV29-1	TRBJ2-1
CASSLRRGHNEQFF	TGTGCCAGCAGTCTCCGGAGAGGCCACAATGAGCAGTTCTTC	NA	NA	TRBV7-9	TRBJ2-1
CASAESLALSYNEQFF	TGTGCCAGCGCTGAAAGCCTAGCGCTCTCCTACAATGAGCAGTTCTTC	NA	once	TRBV3-1/TRBV3-2	TRBJ2-1
CATQPSANTGELFF	TGTGCCACCCAGCCTAGCGCGAACACCGGGGAGCTGTTTTTT	NA	few	TRBV24-1	TRBJ2-2
CASSLTDRRYNEQFF	TGTGCCAGCAGCTTAACGGACAGGCGCTACAATGAGCAGTTCTTC	TRBD1	NA	TRBV7-3	TRBJ2-1
CASSPGTSDSYEQYF	TGCGCCAGCAGCCCCGGGACTAGCGACTCCTACGAGCAGTACTTC	TRBD2	NA	TRBV5-1	TRBJ2-7
CASSPYGQSTGELFF	TGTGCCAGCTCACCCTATGGACAGAGCACCGGGGAGCTGTTTTTT	NA	NA	TRBV18	TRBJ2-2
CASSFETGARNYGYTF	TGTGCCAGCAGCTTTGAGACAGGGGCGAGGAACTATGGCTACACCTTC	TRBD1	NA	TRBV5-6	TRBJ1-2
CASSLEVLVSGGQFF	TGTGCCAGCAGCTTAGAGGTATTGGTTAGCGGGGGACAGTTCTTC	TRBD2	once	TRBV7-9	TRBJ2-1
CATSDPRTGNTGELFF	TGTGCCACCAGTGATCCTAGGACAGGGAATACCGGGGAGCTGTTTTTT	TRBD1	NA	TRBV24-1	TRBJ2-2
CASSLLGPDYNEQFF	TGTGCCAGCAGCTTACTAGGTCCTGACTACAATGAGCAGTTCTTC	NA	NA	TRBV7-8	TRBJ2-1
CASSTREGQGAAGYTF	TGTGCCAGTAGTACCCGAGAGGGGCAGGGGGCCGCTGGCTACACCTTC	TRBD1	NA	TRBV19	TRBJ1-2
CASRPAGGPTDTQYF	TGTGCCAGCCGTCCAGCGGGAGGGCCCACAGATACGCAGTATTTT	TRBD2	NA	TRBV7-8	TRBJ2-3
CASSPYGQGRNSPLHF	TGTGCCAGCAGCCCATACGGACAGGGACGAAATTCACCCCTCCACTTT	TRBD1	NA	TRBV7-9	TRBJ1-6
CASTDGLGVDEQYF	TGTGCCAGTACCGACGGACTAGGCGTAGACGAGCAGTACTTC	TRBD2	NA	TRBV19	TRBJ2-7
CASSRGVSAYSYEQYF	TGTGCCAGCAGCCGCGGAGTATCAGCGTACTCCTACGAGCAGTACTTC	NA	few	TRBV5-6	TRBJ2-7
CASSLGADPYEQYF	TGTGCCAGCAGTTTAGGGGCGGATCCCTACGAGCAGTACTTC	NA	NA	TRBV28	TRBJ2-7
CATSGQGDTGELFF	TGTGCCACCTCGGGACAGGGGGACACCGGGGAGCTGTTTTTT	TRBD1	NA	TRBV24-1	TRBJ2-2
CASSQGSRGETQYF	TGTGCCAGCAGCCAAGGGTCCCGAGGGGAGACCCAGTACTTC	NA	NA	TRBV4-2	TRBJ2-5
CASSYREGKIAEAFF	TGTGCCAGCAGTTACCGCGAGGGAAAGATTGCTGAAGCTTTCTTT	NA	NA	TRBV6-5	TRBJ1-1
CASSPSRMTNSPLHF	TGTGCCAGCAGCCCGTCCAGGATGACCAATTCACCCCTCCACTTT	NA	NA	TRBV3-1/TRBV3-2	TRBJ1-6
CASSLAGTAYNEQFF	TGTGCCAGCAGCTTAGCGGGGACAGCGTACAATGAGCAGTTCTTC	TRBD1	NA	TRBV7-9	TRBJ2-1
CASSLRPGLAGIDSQETQYF	TGTGCCAGCAGCTTAAGGCCGGGACTAGCGGGCATTGATTCCCAAGAGACCCAGTACTTC	TRBD2	once	TRBV7-8	TRBJ2-5
CASSRQGASEQYF	TGTGCCAGCAGCCGACAGGGGGCTAGCGAGCAGTACTTC	TRBD1	NA	TRBV12-3/TRBV12-4	TRBJ2-7
CASSLANIYGYTF	TGTGCCAGCAGCTTAGCAAATATCTATGGCTACACCTTC	NA	NA	TRBV7-9	TRBJ1-2
CASSLAQGANTGELFF	TGCGCCAGCAGCTTAGCCCAGGGGGCGAACACCGGGGAGCTGTTTTTT	TRBD1	NA	TRBV5-1	TRBJ2-2
CASSVRGGTSEQYF	TGTGCCAGCAGCGTACGAGGTGGCACCTCCGAGCAGTACTTC	NA	once	TRBV9	TRBJ2-7
CASSLYGSTGELFF	TGTGCCAGCAGCTTGTATGGTAGCACCGGGGAGCTGTTTTTT	NA	NA	TRBV11-1	TRBJ2-2
CASSLGQGDEQYF	TGTGCCAGCAGCTTGGGACAGGGGGACGAGCAGTACTTC	TRBD1	NA	TRBV7-9	TRBJ2-7
CASSGQRLAGYTGELFF	TGTGCCAGCAGCGGACAACGACTAGCGGGCTACACCGGGGAGCTGTTTTTT	TRBD2	once	TRBV9	TRBJ2-2